A selection of T cell receptor beta chains follows, all from one sample in a study of cytomegalovirus exposure and HLA in healthy donors. TCRdb's table, derived via immunoSEQ multiplex PCR, lists solely in-frame clones and lacks some. This table holds approximately 58,000 clones. Specimen: PBMCs. All receptors derive from a man in his thirties or forties in good health and CMV-seropositive. CDR3s include the opening cysteine and the closing phenylalanine or tryptophan. The D gene is left open where the match is weak.

D,length,V,J,CDR3,DNA
NA,16,TRBV5-6,TRBJ1-4,CASSAGGGPRAEKLFF,TGTGCCAGCAGCGCGGGCGGGGGGCCCCGAGCTGAAAAACTGTTTTTT
TRBD1,17,TRBV18,TRBJ1-1,CASSPPGTGVVNTEAFF,TGTGCCAGCTCACCTCCCGGGACAGGGGTGGTGAACACTGAAGCTTTCTTT
NA,19,TRBV5-1,TRBJ1-4,CASSSTTGPSLPTNEKLFF,TGCGCCAGCAGCAGCACGACAGGTCCAAGCCTTCCAACTAATGAAAAACTGTTTTTT
NA,11,TRBV20-1,TRBJ2-1,CSASRVREQFF,TGCAGTGCTTCGAGGGTCAGAGAGCAGTTCTTC
TRBD1,16,TRBV11-2,TRBJ1-2,CASSLVGQVLGDGYTF,TGTGCCAGCAGCTTAGTGGGACAGGTTCTCGGGGATGGCTACACCTTC
TRBD2,14,TRBV5-1,TRBJ2-3,CASRLAGVTDTQYF,TGCGCCAGCAGACTAGCGGGAGTAACAGATACGCAGTATTTT
NA,14,TRBV2,TRBJ1-6,CASSLPELRSPLHF,TGTGCCAGCAGTCTCCCCGAACTGCGCTCACCCCTCCACTTT
TRBD2,15,TRBV19,TRBJ2-7,CASSIERGSAYEQYF,TGTGCCAGTAGTATAGAGCGGGGGAGCGCCTACGAGCAGTACTTC
NA,15,TRBV28,TRBJ1-1,CASSLGDLSGTEAFF,TGTGCCAGCAGTTTAGGAGACCTCAGTGGCACTGAAGCTTTCTTT
NA,16,TRBV15,TRBJ2-3,CATSRPGMTSTDTQYF,TGTGCCACCAGCAGACCAGGGATGACTAGCACAGATACGCAGTATTTT
TRBD1,15,TRBV29-1,TRBJ2-1,CSVEGTGIIDNEQFF,TGCAGCGTTGAAGGGACAGGAATAATTGACAATGAGCAGTTCTTC
NA,13,TRBV11-2,TRBJ1-2,CASSSVKKYGYTF,TGTGCCAGCAGCTCAGTTAAAAAGTATGGCTACACCTTC
NA,15,TRBV5-4,TRBJ1-5,CASSQKDRPNQPQHF,TGTGCCAGCAGCCAGAAAGACAGGCCTAATCAGCCCCAGCATTTT
TRBD2,17,TRBV6-1,TRBJ2-4,CASSEADGGRFKNIQYF,TGTGCCAGCAGTGAAGCCGACGGGGGGAGATTCAAAAACATTCAGTACTTC
TRBD2,17,TRBV4-2,TRBJ2-1,CASSQEASGGAYNEQFF,TGTGCCAGCAGCCAAGAGGCTAGCGGGGGGGCTTACAATGAGCAGTTCTTC
NA,15,TRBV9,TRBJ2-5,CASSVGATGKETQYF,TGTGCCAGCAGCGTAGGAGCCACAGGGAAAGAGACCCAGTACTTC
NA,16,TRBV28,TRBJ2-3,CASTLGGGGPADTQYF,TGTGCCAGCACCCTCGGCGGCGGGGGCCCCGCAGATACGCAGTATTTT
NA,13,TRBV9,TRBJ2-5,CASSVSFQETQYF,TGTGCCAGCAGCGTAAGCTTCCAAGAGACCCAGTACTTC
TRBD2,13,TRBV30,TRBJ2-3,CAWASGSSDTQYF,TGTGCCTGGGCTAGCGGGAGCTCAGATACGCAGTATTTT
NA,14,TRBV28,TRBJ1-1,CASTLGSGFTEAFF,TGTGCCAGCACCTTAGGGTCAGGGTTCACTGAAGCTTTCTTT
NA,20,TRBV7-8,TRBJ2-3,CASSARRTPRGFQSTDTQYF,TGTGCCAGCAGCGCCCGACGGACACCCCGCGGATTCCAGAGCACAGATACGCAGTATTTT
TRBD1,16,TRBV5-1,TRBJ2-3,CASSLALGQGTDTQYF,TGCGCCAGCAGCTTGGCCCTAGGACAGGGTACAGATACGCAGTATTTT
TRBD1,14,TRBV6-5,TRBJ2-7,CASSGSGGKVEQYF,TGTGCCAGCAGTGGATCAGGGGGCAAGGTCGAGCAGTACTTC
TRBD2,16,TRBV6-6,TRBJ2-7,CASSLPSGSGSYEQYF,TGTGCCAGCAGTCTACCGAGTGGTAGCGGGTCCTACGAGCAGTACTTC
NA,14,TRBV19,TRBJ1-3,CASEAGSSGNTIYF,TGTGCCAGTGAGGCGGGTTCCTCTGGAAACACCATATATTTT
NA,14,TRBV9,TRBJ1-4,CASSDRAESEKLFF,TGTGCCAGCAGCGACAGGGCTGAGAGTGAAAAACTGTTTTTT
NA,13,TRBV14,TRBJ1-2,CASSQDGRVGYTF,TGTGCCAGCAGCCAAGATGGCAGGGTCGGCTACACCTTC
TRBD1,14,TRBV7-9,TRBJ1-2,CASSSGQGVYGYTF,TGTGCCAGCAGCTCAGGACAGGGGGTCTATGGCTACACCTTC
NA,14,TRBV6-6,TRBJ1-1,CASNPAGTNTEDFF,TGTGCCAGCAACCCAGCAGGTACGAACACTGAAGATTTCTTT
NA,15,TRBV4-1,TRBJ1-5,CASSRHGGSNQPQHF,TGCGCCAGCAGCCGACACGGTGGTAGCAATCAGCCCCAGCATTTT
NA,14,TRBV6-1,TRBJ2-1,CASSEQGSHNEQFF,TGTGCCAGCAGTGAACAGGGGAGCCACAATGAGCAGTTCTTC
NA,11,TRBV30,TRBJ1-1,CAWQGNTEAFF,TGTGCCTGGCAGGGGAACACTGAAGCTTTCTTT
TRBD1,15,TRBV29-1,TRBJ1-2,CSVGDFGTVSYGYTF,TGCAGCGTTGGAGACTTCGGGACAGTAAGCTATGGCTACACCTTC
TRBD1,15,TRBV5-1,TRBJ2-3,CASSLIQGVVDTQYF,TGCGCCAGCAGCTTGATTCAGGGGGTGGTAGATACGCAGTATTTT
NA,13,TRBV30,TRBJ2-7,CAWSVGRGYEQYF,TGTGCCTGGAGTGTGGGCAGGGGCTACGAGCAGTACTTC
NA,14,TRBV5-1,TRBJ2-2,CASSPESPTGELFF,TGCGCCAGCAGCCCGGAGAGCCCCACCGGGGAGCTGTTTTTT
NA,14,TRBV30,TRBJ1-5,CAWSVGRINQPQHF,TGTGCCTGGAGTGTAGGCAGGATAAATCAGCCCCAGCATTTT
NA,12,TRBV29-1,TRBJ2-7,CSVLSNFYEQYF,TGCAGCGTTTTGTCTAATTTCTACGAGCAGTACTTC
TRBD1,14,TRBV6-5,TRBJ2-1,CASSSGGEYNEQFF,TGTGCCAGCAGCTCAGGGGGCGAGTACAATGAGCAGTTCTTC
TRBD1,13,TRBV5-6,TRBJ1-1,CASSLDRDTEAFF,TGTGCCAGCAGCCTGGACAGGGACACTGAAGCTTTCTTT
NA,19,TRBV21-1,TRBJ2-1,CASGPGLAGAGSPYNEQFF,TGTGCCAGCGGCCCGGGACTAGCGGGAGCGGGTTCCCCCTACAATGAGCAGTTCTTC
TRBD1,14,TRBV5-1,TRBJ1-1,CASSLDRENTEAFF,TGCGCCAGCAGCTTAGACAGGGAGAACACTGAAGCTTTCTTT
TRBD1,13,TRBV19,TRBJ2-1,CASSIFTGAEQFF,TGTGCCAGTAGTATATTCACAGGGGCTGAGCAGTTCTTC
NA,11,TRBV7-2,TRBJ2-7,CASSPSYEQYF,TGTGCCAGCAGCCCGAGTTACGAGCAGTACTTC
TRBD1,15,TRBV9,TRBJ2-7,CASSARGTATYEQYF,TGTGCCAGCAGCGCCAGGGGGACAGCAACCTACGAGCAGTACTTC
NA,14,TRBV7-9,TRBJ2-3,CASSPGLGADTQYF,TGTGCCAGCAGCCCGGGCCTAGGGGCAGATACGCAGTATTTT
NA,13,TRBV30,TRBJ2-7,CAWSPYGGYEQYF,TGTGCCTGGAGTCCCTACGGGGGCTACGAGCAGTACTTC
TRBD1,15,TRBV18,TRBJ1-3,CASSLQGAAGNTIYF,TGTGCCAGCTCACTCCAGGGGGCGGCTGGAAACACCATATATTTT
NA,15,TRBV5-6,TRBJ2-3,CASSLGWPYTDTQYF,TGTGCCAGCAGCTTGGGATGGCCTTACACAGATACGCAGTATTTT
NA,12,TRBV29-1,TRBJ1-1,CSVRPGTGRAFF,TGCAGCGTTCGTCCCGGGACTGGTAGAGCTTTCTTT
NA,11,TRBV30,TRBJ1-2,CAWIRSYGYTF,TGTGCCTGGATAAGGAGCTATGGCTACACCTTC
NA,14,TRBV5-1,TRBJ1-5,CASSQESLRQPQHF,TGCGCCAGCAGCCAAGAAAGTCTCCGGCAGCCCCAGCATTTT
NA,14,TRBV6-5,TRBJ1-5,CASSYSGGDQPQHF,TGTGCCAGCAGTTACTCGGGGGGGGATCAGCCCCAGCATTTT
NA,15,TRBV18,TRBJ2-1,CASSPPDSAYNEQFF,TGTGCCAGCTCACCACCTGACAGCGCTTACAATGAGCAGTTCTTC
NA,13,TRBV30,TRBJ2-7,CAWSADIAYEQYF,TGTGCCTGGAGTGCGGACATCGCCTACGAGCAGTACTTC